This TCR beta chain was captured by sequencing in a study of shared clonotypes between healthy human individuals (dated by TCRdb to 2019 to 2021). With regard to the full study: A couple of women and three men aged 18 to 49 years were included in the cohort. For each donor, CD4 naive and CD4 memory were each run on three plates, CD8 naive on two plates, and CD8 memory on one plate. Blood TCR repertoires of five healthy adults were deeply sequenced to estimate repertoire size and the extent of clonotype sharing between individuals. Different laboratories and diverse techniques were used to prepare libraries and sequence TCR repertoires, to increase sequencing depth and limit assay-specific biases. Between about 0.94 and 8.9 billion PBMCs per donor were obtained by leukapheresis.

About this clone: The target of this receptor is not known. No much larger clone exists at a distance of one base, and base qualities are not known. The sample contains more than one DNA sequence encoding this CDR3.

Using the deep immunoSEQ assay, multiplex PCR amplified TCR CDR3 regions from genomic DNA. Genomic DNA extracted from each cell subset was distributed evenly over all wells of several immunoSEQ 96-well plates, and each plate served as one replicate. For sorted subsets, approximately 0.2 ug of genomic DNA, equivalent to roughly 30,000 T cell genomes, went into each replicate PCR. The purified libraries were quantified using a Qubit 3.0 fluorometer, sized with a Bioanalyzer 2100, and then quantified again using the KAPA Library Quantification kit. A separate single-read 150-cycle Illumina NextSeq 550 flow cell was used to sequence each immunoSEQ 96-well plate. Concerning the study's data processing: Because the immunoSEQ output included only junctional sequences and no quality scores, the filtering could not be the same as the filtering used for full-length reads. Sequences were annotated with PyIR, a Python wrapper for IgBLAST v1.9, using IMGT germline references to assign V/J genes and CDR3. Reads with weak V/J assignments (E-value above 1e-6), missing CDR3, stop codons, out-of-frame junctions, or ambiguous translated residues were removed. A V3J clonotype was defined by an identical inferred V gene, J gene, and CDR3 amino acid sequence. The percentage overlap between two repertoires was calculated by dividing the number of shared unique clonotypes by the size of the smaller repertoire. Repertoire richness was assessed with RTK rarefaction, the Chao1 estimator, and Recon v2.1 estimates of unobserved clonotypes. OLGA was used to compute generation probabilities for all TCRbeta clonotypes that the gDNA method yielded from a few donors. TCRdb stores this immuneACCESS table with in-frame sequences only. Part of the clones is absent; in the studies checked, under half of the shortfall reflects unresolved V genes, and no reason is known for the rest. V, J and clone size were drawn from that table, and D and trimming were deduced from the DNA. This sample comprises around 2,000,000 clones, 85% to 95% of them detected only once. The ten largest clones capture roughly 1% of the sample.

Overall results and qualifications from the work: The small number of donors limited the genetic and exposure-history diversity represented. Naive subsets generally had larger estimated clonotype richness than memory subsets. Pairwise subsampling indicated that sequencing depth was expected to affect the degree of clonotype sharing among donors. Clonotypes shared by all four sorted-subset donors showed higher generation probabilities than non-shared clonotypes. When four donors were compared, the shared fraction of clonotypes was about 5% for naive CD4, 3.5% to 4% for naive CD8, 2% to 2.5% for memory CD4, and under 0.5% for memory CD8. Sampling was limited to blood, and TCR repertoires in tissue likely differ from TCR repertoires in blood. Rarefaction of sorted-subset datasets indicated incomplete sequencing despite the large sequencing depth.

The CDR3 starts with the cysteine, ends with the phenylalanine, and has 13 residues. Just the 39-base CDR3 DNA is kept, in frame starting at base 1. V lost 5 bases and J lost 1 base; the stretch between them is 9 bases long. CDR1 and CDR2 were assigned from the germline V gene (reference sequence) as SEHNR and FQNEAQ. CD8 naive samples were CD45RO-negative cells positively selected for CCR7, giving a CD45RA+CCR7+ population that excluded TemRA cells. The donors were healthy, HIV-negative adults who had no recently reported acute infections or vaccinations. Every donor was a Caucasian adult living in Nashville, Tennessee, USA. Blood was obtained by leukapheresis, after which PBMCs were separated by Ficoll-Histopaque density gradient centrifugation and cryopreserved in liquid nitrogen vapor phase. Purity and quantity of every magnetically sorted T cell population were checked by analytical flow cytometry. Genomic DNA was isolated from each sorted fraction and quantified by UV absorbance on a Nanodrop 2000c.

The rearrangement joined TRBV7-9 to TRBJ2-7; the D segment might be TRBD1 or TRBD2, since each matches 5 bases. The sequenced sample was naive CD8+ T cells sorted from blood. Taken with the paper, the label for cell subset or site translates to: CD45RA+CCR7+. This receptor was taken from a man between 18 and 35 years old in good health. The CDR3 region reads CASSRDPSYEQYF. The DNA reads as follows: TGTGCCAGCAGCCGGGACCCGTCCTACGAGCAGTACTTC.